This section outlines one T cell receptor beta chain sequence together with its context. Its specificity is unknown. Donors were healthy Caucasian individuals from Russia aged about 6 to 90. Then a second PCR, running roughly 6 to 12 cycles, was carried out with a sample-barcoded 5' primer and a J-beta primer mix. Unique molecular identifiers of 12 random nucleotides labeled each cDNA. TCRdb processed the 5' RACE reads anew with MiXCR; each CDR3 protein has one entry. Of about 1.5 million distinct CDR3 sequences listed, about 43% are singletons. This specimen comes from a study of blood T cells in healthy people across ages. The wider study: Every two T cells gave about one barcoded beta molecule via template switching.

Germline loops: CDR1 MNHEY, CDR2 SVGEGT. CDR3 size: 15 residues. Trimming took 0 bases from V and 4 from J, leaving 7 bases between them. Broader study findings: Naive CD4+ cell counts and diversity both ran higher in long-lived than in aged donors.

The chain carries TRBV6-2 or TRBV6-3 and TRBJ1-6, with D maybe TRBD1 (6 bases). This clonotype was sampled from a woman between 18 and 29 years old in good health. The sequenced sample consisted of blood. CDR3 in amino acids: CASSYSQGYNSPLHF. The DNA of the CDR3 is TGTGCCAGCAGTTACTCACAGGGATATAATTCACCCCTCCACTTT.